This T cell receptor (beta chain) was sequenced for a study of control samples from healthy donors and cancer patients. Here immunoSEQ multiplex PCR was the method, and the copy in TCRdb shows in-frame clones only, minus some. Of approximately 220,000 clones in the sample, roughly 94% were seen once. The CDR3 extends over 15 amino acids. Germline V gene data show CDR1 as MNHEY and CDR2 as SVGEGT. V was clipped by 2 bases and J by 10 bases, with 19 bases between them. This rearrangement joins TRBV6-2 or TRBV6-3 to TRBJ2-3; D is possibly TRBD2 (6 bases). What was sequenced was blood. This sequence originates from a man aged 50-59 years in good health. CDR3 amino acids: CASSYGGLRRGAQYF. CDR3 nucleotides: TGTGCCAGCAGTTACGGGGGACTCCGCCGTGGTGCGCAGTATTTT.